The 8 T cell receptor beta chains reported below all come from one sample, sequenced in a study of cytomegalovirus exposure and HLA in healthy donors. A multiplex PCR was run with 60 Vbeta primers and 13 Jbeta primers. Clones were read by immunoSEQ multiplex PCR, and TCRdb kept only the in-frame ones, dropping some. Here the sample spans approximately 100,000 clones, approximately 85% being singletons. Sequencing input: PBMCs. Receptors originate from a man aged 25-40 years in good health and CMV-seronegative.

The chain links TRBV10-1 to TRBJ1-2; perhaps TRBD1 as D (6 bases). Germline V gene data show CDR1 as WNHNN and CDR2 as SYGVQD (reference sequence). V was pared by 5 bases and J by 7 bases, with 14 bases between. The CDR3 runs to 13 residues. As DNA, the CDR3 is TGCGCCAGCAGTACCCTTGTAGGGGGTGGCTACACCTTC. Its translation: CASSTLVGGGYTF.

The J gene is TRBJ1-5, the V gene TRBV28, with TRBD1 as a possible D gene (5 bases). With 7 bases removed from V and 11 bases from J, the gap between germline ends came to 12 bases. The CDR3 consists of 11 residues. Germline CDR1 MDHEN, CDR2 SYDVKM. The CDR3 region has the DNA TGTGCCAGCACCATAAGGGGAACCCAGCATTTT. It translates to CASTIRGTQHF.

This clone appeared a single time. J is TRBJ1-5 and V is TRBV12-5, with D hard to call. V lost 5 bases to trimming and J lost 1 base, with 6 bases between them. There are 13 residues in the CDR3. Germline CDR1 is LGHNT and CDR2 is FRNRAP. CDR3 amino acids: CASGERSNQPQHF. The CDR3 DNA reads as TGTGCTAGTGGTGAGCGGAGCAATCAGCCCCAGCATTTT. Variable domain in full (rest from reference TRBV12-5 and TRBJ1-5): DARVTQTPRHKVTEMGQEVTMRCQPILGHNTVFWYRQTMMQGLELLAYFRNRAPLDDSGMPKDRFSAEMPDATLATLKIQPSEPRDSAVYFCASGERSNQPQHFGDGTRLSIL.

The genes are TRBV7-9 and TRBJ2-7; 12 bases are a match to TRBD2. This CDR3 comprises 13 residues. V lost 8 bases to trimming and J lost 6 bases; unmatched junction nucleotides: 5. The germline gives CDR1 SEHNR, CDR2 FQNEAQ (reference sequence). In DNA form, the CDR3 reads TGTGCCAGCCAGACTAGCGGGGGTTTCGAGCAGTACTTC. This translates into CASQTSGGFEQYF. The full variable domain, completed using reference TRBV7-9 and TRBJ2-7, is DTGVSQNPRHKITKRGQNVTFRCDPISEHNRLYWYRQTLGQGPEFLTYFQNEAQLEKSRLLSDRFSAERPKGSFSTLEIQRTEQGDSAMYLCASQTSGGFEQYFGPGTRLTVT.

The chain joins TRBV5-6 to TRBJ2-7, with TRBD2 matching 7 bases. The length of the CDR3 is 15 residues. Germline V lookup: CDR1 SGHDT, CDR2 YYEEEE. J gave up 5 bases and V 4 bases, and 12 bases lay outside the gene matches. CDR3: CASSPKLGEGHEQYF. Here the CDR3 DNA reads TGTGCCAGCAGCCCGAAGTTGGGGGAGGGCCACGAGCAGTACTTC.

The rearrangement uses TRBV5-6 and TRBJ2-1, with 9 nucleotides matching TRBD1. Germline V gene sequence: CDR1 SGHDT, CDR2 YYEEEE. The CDR3 totals 16 residues. V trimming: 5 bases; J trimming: 9 bases; junction bases outside the gene matches: 15. Here the CDR3 DNA reads TGTGCCAGCAGAGGAGAACTTACCGGGACAGGGATTGAGCAGTTCTTC. Encoded protein: CASRGELTGTGIEQFF.

The rearrangement links TRBV29-1 to TRBJ1-4; 8 bases match TRBD1. Unmatched junction bases numbered 18, after V lost 5 bases and J lost 4 bases. From germline, CDR1 is SQVTM and CDR2 ANQGSEA. CDR3 size: 18 residues. In nucleotides, the CDR3 is TGCAGCGTTATCTCTGGACAGGGAGGAGTAGGGTTTAATGAAAAACTGTTTTTT. Its protein is CSVISGQGGVGFNEKLFF.

The chain employs TRBV7-9 and TRBJ1-1; the match to TRBD1 covers 7 bases. The junction had 8 bases not matched to a gene; V was cut back by 4 bases and J by 6 bases. Germline loops: CDR1 SEHNR, CDR2 FQNEAQ (reference sequence). This CDR3 spans 14 amino acids. The CDR3 bases are TGTGCCAGCAGCTACTTCGACAGGGCGGCTGAAGCTTTCTTT. Protein: CASSYFDRAAEAFF.